The 28 T cell receptor beta chains below come from one sample, sequenced in a study of blood T cell repertoires in COVID-19. TCRdb's copy holds only in-frame clones and misses some; the assay was immunoSEQ multiplex PCR. The table records about 210,000 clones, around 80% of them present only once. Sequenced material: PBMCs or T cells enriched from blood (not recorded which). All receptors derive from a man aged 25 to 45 with acute COVID-19.

On this clone itself: The sample contains more than one DNA sequence encoding this CDR3. CDR3: CASSLGGNYGYTF. CDR3 DNA: TGTGCCAGCAGCTTGGGGGGGAACTATGGCTACACCTTC. This sequence joins TRBV11-2 and TRBJ1-2; a possible D gene is TRBD1 (5 bases). Germline CDR1 is SGHAT and CDR2 is FQNNGV. The CDR3 is 13 residues long. V shed 3 bases and J shed 2 bases, with 7 bases lying between them.

The chain combines TRBV3-1 (or the pseudogene TRBV3-2) with TRBJ1-2, with D possibly being TRBD1 (6 bases). The CDR3 sequence is 13 residues long. The germline gives CDR1 LGHDT, CDR2 YNNKEL (reference sequence). Trimming took 5 bases from V and 6 from J, leaving 13 bases between them. The CDR3 DNA follows: TGTGCCAGCAGCTACAGGGAATCTAATGGCTACACCTTC. Protein sequence: CASSYRESNGYTF.

The rearrangement joins TRBV3-1 (or the pseudogene TRBV3-2) to TRBJ1-6; 9 bases line up with TRBD1. This CDR3 spans 14 amino acids. Germline loops: CDR1 LGHDT, CDR2 YNNKEL (reference sequence). V was clipped by 4 bases and J by 7 bases; unmatched bases: 2. The DNA of the CDR3 is TGTGCCAGCAGCCGTGGGACAGGGAATTCACCCCTCCACTTT. Encoded protein: CASSRGTGNSPLHF.

The V and J genes are TRBV2 and TRBJ2-2; 7 positions agree with TRBD1. The ends lost 3 bases at V and 5 bases at J; junction bases unmatched: 0. The germline gives CDR1 SNHLY, CDR2 FYNNEI. The CDR3 length is 13 residues. The CDR3 protein is CASSETGTGELFF. In DNA form, the CDR3 reads TGTGCCAGCAGTGAGACAGGGACCGGGGAGCTGTTTTTT.

This clone was seen only once. The chain has TRBV11-1 and TRBJ1-1, with a possible D match to TRBD1 (6 bases). The ends were cut back, 5 bases at V and 2 bases at J, with 12 bases in the middle. Germline V lookup: CDR1 SGHAT, CDR2 FQDESV (reference sequence). The CDR3 extends over 14 amino acids. CDR3 sequence reads: CASSPGTFNTEAFF. CDR3 nucleotides: TGTGCCAGCAGCCCGGGGACATTTAACACTGAAGCTTTCTTT.

The chain combines TRBV2 with TRBJ2-1; 7 positions agree with TRBD2. V lost 0 bases and J lost 0; bases outside the gene matches: 5. The length of the CDR3 is 17 residues. Germline CDR1 reads SNHLY; CDR2 reads FYNNEI. CDR3 sequence reads: CASSEALLAVSYNEQFF. The CDR3 region has the DNA TGTGCCAGCAGTGAAGCGCTTCTAGCGGTCTCCTACAATGAGCAGTTCTTC.

The chain links TRBV9 to TRBJ2-3; weak D call: TRBD2 (7 bases). From germline, CDR1 is SGDLS and CDR2 YYNGEE. V was pared by 3 bases and J by 3 bases, with 14 bases between. The CDR3 is made up of 15 amino acids. The CDR3 is CASSEEGGTTDTQYF. The CDR3 nucleotides read TGTGCCAGCAGCGAGGAGGGGGGGACGACAGATACGCAGTATTTT. Full variable domain (rest looked up from reference TRBV9 and TRBJ2-3): DSGVTQTPKHLITATGQRVTLRCSPRSGDLSVYWYQQSLDQGLQFLIQYYNGEERAKGNILERFSAQQFPDLHSELNLSSLELGDSALYFCASSEEGGTTDTQYFGPGTRLTVL.

The CDR3 loop reads CASSLYGLAGGRETQYF. The CDR3 DNA is TGTGCCAGCAGCTTATACGGACTAGCGGGGGGGCGAGAGACCCAGTACTTC. The chain has TRBV5-6 and TRBJ2-5; 15 bases line up with TRBD2. Germline CDR1 is SGHDT and CDR2 is YYEEEE. After removal of 2 bases from V and 4 bases from J, the junction contained 6 bases not matched to a gene. CDR3 length: 17 residues.

The chain has TRBV5-5 and TRBJ1-1; D is unclear. V lost 3 bases to trimming and J lost 1 base, with 13 bases between them. Germline V gene sequence: CDR1 SGHKS, CDR2 YYEKEE (reference sequence). CDR3 size: 15 residues. DNA for the CDR3: TGTGCCAGCAGCTCCTTGACAAACACGAACACTGAAGCTTTCTTT. It encodes CASSSLTNTNTEAFF.

V and J are TRBV10-3 and TRBJ2-7, with TRBD2 as a possible D gene (6 bases). CDR3 length: 15 residues. CDR1 and CDR2 from the germline V gene are ENHRY and SYGVKD. V lost 7 bases and J lost 3, with 19 bases in between. The CDR3 sequence is CAITDLLGGGYEQYF. The CDR3 bases are TGTGCCATCACCGACCTCTTGGGGGGTGGCTACGAGCAGTACTTC.

In this sample, this clone turned up many times. The chain couples TRBV6-1 to TRBJ2-7, with 9 bases that match TRBD1. V trimming: 3 bases; J trimming: 1 base; junction bases outside the gene matches: 1. This CDR3 contains 14 residues. Germline lookup yields CDR1 MNHNS and CDR2 SASEGT. DNA of the CDR3: TGTGCCAGCAGTGATGGGACAGGGTCCTACGAGCAGTACTTC. Its translation is CASSDGTGSYEQYF.

This clone was found a few times. This rearrangement joins TRBV3-1 (or the pseudogene TRBV3-2) to TRBJ1-1; D unresolved. CDR1 LGHDT and CDR2 YNNKEL come from the germline V gene (reference sequence). The CDR3 spans 14 residues. V was trimmed by 1 base and J by 0 bases, leaving 6 bases between them. CDR3 nucleotide sequence: TGTGCCAGCAGCCAAGGAGGTATGAACACTGAAGCTTTCTTT. Encoded protein: CASSQGGMNTEAFF.

This clone was seen only once. The chain joins TRBV5-4 to TRBJ2-3, with 12 bases matching TRBD2. After removal of 4 bases from V and 2 bases from J, the junction contained 5 bases not matched to a gene. The CDR3 totals 16 residues. Germline CDR1 is SGHNT and CDR2 is YYREEE (reference sequence). CDR3 DNA sequence: TGTGCCAGCAGCCTTAGACTAGCGGGGGTCACAGATACGCAGTATTTT. Amino acids: CASSLRLAGVTDTQYF.

The chain recombines TRBV27 with TRBJ1-2; D is perhaps TRBD1 (5 bases). Germline V gene lookup returns CDR1 MNHEY and CDR2 SMNVEV (reference sequence). The CDR3 runs 16 residues. Trimming took 0 bases from V and 3 from J, leaving 14 bases between them. This chain's CDR3 is CASSLSFRDRYYGYTF. The CDR3 nucleotides read TGTGCCAGCAGTTTATCGTTCCGAGACAGATACTATGGCTACACCTTC.

The chain links TRBV5-5 to TRBJ1-1, with D perhaps TRBD1 (5 bases). This CDR3 spans 13 amino acids. Trimming pared 7 bases from V and 1 base from J, leaving 11 bases between. CDR1 and CDR2 (germline): SGHKS, YYEKEE (reference sequence). Here the CDR3 DNA reads TGTGCCAGCGGGGGGACCGCGAACACTGAAGCTTTCTTT. Translating it yields CASGGTANTEAFF.

The gene calls are TRBV3-1 (or the pseudogene TRBV3-2) and TRBJ1-6; 7 bases are shared with TRBD1. The J segment lost 7 bases and the V segment lost 6 bases, leaving 9 bases of the junction unmatched. Germline V gene data show CDR1 as LGHDT and CDR2 as YNNKEL (reference sequence). The length of the CDR3 is 15 residues. As DNA, the CDR3 is TGTGCCAGCAGTCGGATGGGGACAGAGAATTCACCCCTCCACTTT. It codes for CASSRMGTENSPLHF.

This sequence joins TRBV5-6 and TRBJ2-7, with a tentative D call TRBD2 (5 bases). Germline V gene lookup returns CDR1 SGHDT and CDR2 YYEEEE. This CDR3 is built from 13 residues. The germline V and J ends were trimmed by 0 bases and 4 bases, with 8 bases remaining between them. This CDR3 reads CASSLVSGYEQYF. The CDR3 nucleotides are TGTGCCAGCAGCTTGGTGTCGGGATACGAGCAGTACTTC.

The chain recombines TRBV18 with TRBJ2-1; 7 bases are a match to TRBD1. This CDR3 contains 13 residues. Germline V CDR1 and CDR2: KGHSH, LQKENI. Trimming at V came to 6 bases and at J to 5 bases, leaving 4 bases not matched to a gene. The CDR3 protein is CASSQGQNNEQFF. The CDR3 nucleotides are TGTGCCAGCTCGCAGGGACAGAACAATGAGCAGTTCTTC.

The chain has TRBV7-3 and TRBJ2-2; 11 positions agree with TRBD2. V gave up 5 bases and J gave up 7 bases; unmatched junction bases: 6. The CDR3 loop spans 15 amino acids. CDR1 and CDR2 (germline): SGHTA, FQGTGA. The CDR3 DNA follows: TGTGCCAGCAGCCGAGAGGGACTAGCGGACGGGGAGCTGTTTTTT. Its translation is CASSREGLADGELFF.

Written as DNA, the CDR3 is TGTGCCAGCCTTCAAGGGGGTCTGGGTTCACCCCTCCACTTT. Translated, it gives CASLQGGLGSPLHF. The gene calls are TRBV28 and TRBJ1-6, with D possibly matching TRBD1 (6 bases). Trimming pared 8 bases from V and 9 bases from J, leaving 17 bases between. Per the germline V gene, CDR1 is MDHEN and CDR2 is SYDVKM. The CDR3 contains 14 residues.

The chain uses TRBV3-1 (or the pseudogene TRBV3-2) and TRBJ2-2, with D possibly TRBD1 on 6 matching bases. The germline V and J ends were trimmed by 1 base and 2 bases, with 8 bases remaining between them. The germline CDR1 and CDR2 sequences are LGHDT and YNNKEL (reference sequence). CDR3 length: 15 amino acids. CDR3 nucleotides: TGTGCCAGCAGCCAAGTGGGGGCTAACACCGGGGAGCTGTTTTTT. It encodes CASSQVGANTGELFF.

The chain couples TRBV18 to TRBJ1-2; D is uncertain. CDR1 is KGHSH, CDR2 LQKENI, per germline. The CDR3 contains 14 residues. V was cut by 3 bases and J by 6 bases, with 14 bases left in between. CDR3 sequence (DNA): TGTGCCAGCTCACCCAGAGGTGGCTTAGATGGCTACACCTTC. As protein: CASSPRGGLDGYTF.

J is TRBJ2-5 and V is TRBV5-4; 10 bases agree with TRBD2. With V trimmed by 2 bases and J by 1 base, 5 bases remained unmatched. The CDR3 contains 16 residues. Germline-derived CDR1 and CDR2 are SGHNT and YYREEE (reference sequence). CDR3 bases: TGTGCCAGCAGCTTAGCACTAGCGGGGATCCAAGAGACCCAGTACTTC. Its protein is CASSLALAGIQETQYF.

The chain couples TRBV27 to TRBJ1-2; TRBD1 is a possible D gene (6 bases). Trimming took off 6 bases at V and 6 bases at J, with 14 bases between the two ends. Looked up from germline, CDR1 is MNHEY and CDR2 is SMNVEV (reference sequence). The CDR3 spans 13 residues. This CDR3 reads CASREQGRDGYTF. CDR3 sequence (DNA): TGTGCCAGCAGAGAACAGGGTCGAGATGGCTACACCTTC.

This chain connects TRBV9 to TRBJ1-1, with D unresolved. Germline V gene sequence: CDR1 SGDLS, CDR2 YYNGEE. Between the trimmed V and J ends, which lost 3 bases and 0 bases, there was a span of 15 bases. This CDR3 contains 16 residues. The CDR3 DNA is TGTGCCAGCAGCGAGCCCCCCCAATATGTGAACACTGAAGCTTTCTTT. Translated: CASSEPPQYVNTEAFF.

Here the CDR3 reads CASSESGGGYEQYF. In DNA form, the CDR3 reads TGCGCCAGCAGTGAGTCCGGGGGAGGCTACGAGCAGTACTTC. The V and J genes are TRBV10-1 and TRBJ2-7; tentative D call: TRBD2 (6 bases). The V gene's germline CDR1 is WNHNN and CDR2 SYGVQD (reference sequence). V lost 0 bases and J lost 3, with 9 bases in between. The CDR3 length is 14 residues.

This clone has only one observation. The chain uses TRBV27 and TRBJ2-2, with 8 bases identical to TRBD2. This CDR3 has 18 amino acids. Germline V gene lookup returns CDR1 MNHEY and CDR2 SMNVEV (reference sequence). The ends lost 0 bases at V and 4 bases at J; junction bases unmatched: 10. The CDR3 here is CASSLSPLRGAPTGELFF. CDR3 sequence (DNA): TGTGCCAGCAGTTTATCACCCTTGCGGGGGGCGCCCACCGGGGAGCTGTTTTTT.

J is TRBJ1-1 and V is TRBV6-1; TRBD1 is a possible D gene (6 bases). Germline-derived CDR1 and CDR2 are MNHNS and SASEGT. The V end lost 3 bases, the J end lost 0 bases, and 17 bases lay between the germline ends. This CDR3 has 17 residues. CDR3 protein: CASSEWGQGNMNTEAFF. CDR3 nucleotides: TGTGCCAGCAGTGAGTGGGGGCAGGGCAATATGAACACTGAAGCTTTCTTT.